What follows are 16 T cell receptor beta chains derived from one specimen sequenced in a study of blood T cell repertoires in COVID-19 (dated by TCRdb to 2018 to 2020). To prepare the library, the immunoSEQ multiplex PCR assay was applied. TCRdb obtained this table from immuneACCESS and retained in-frame rearrangements with V and J assigned. These tables miss some clones; where compared with another copy, unresolved V genes account for less than half of the shortfall, and the remainder is unexplained. This sample is represented by about 130,000 clones; around 85% of them were singletons. Approximately 4% of the sample comes from the top ten. What was sequenced was peripheral blood. These receptors were obtained from a human donor in a cohort sampled during active COVID-19.

V gene TRBV3-1 (or the pseudogene TRBV3-2) combines with J gene TRBJ2-5; D may be TRBD1 (6 bases). This CDR3 is built from 14 residues. CDR1 is LGHDT, CDR2 YNNKEL, per germline (reference sequence). Trimming left V 4 bases short and J 5 bases short, with 14 bases between. The CDR3: CASSRGQGIETQYF. CDR3 DNA sequence: TGTGCCAGCAGCCGGGGACAAGGTATCGAGACCCAGTACTTC.

J is TRBJ2-3 and V is TRBV10-3, with TRBD2 identical over 7 bases. CDR3 length: 15 amino acids. The ends lost 3 bases at V and 0 bases at J; junction bases unmatched: 3. Germline V gives CDR1 ENHRY, CDR2 SYGVKD. DNA of the CDR3: TGTGCCATCAGTGAAAATAGCGGGAGCACAGATACGCAGTATTTT. Translating it yields CAISENSGSTDTQYF.

The chain joins TRBV5-8 to TRBJ2-1, with 9 bases fitting TRBD1. The CDR3 extends over 15 amino acids. Germline V CDR1 and CDR2: SGHTS, YDEGEE. V was pared by 0 bases and J by 6 bases, with 4 bases of the junction left unmatched. The CDR3 DNA follows: TGTGCCAGCAGCTTGGAGGGACAGGGAAGCAATGAGCAGTTCTTC. Amino acid sequence: CASSLEGQGSNEQFF.

J is TRBJ1-2 and V is TRBV6-4, with 8 bases aligning to TRBD1. The CDR3 covers 13 residues. Germline V lookup: CDR1 MRHNA, CDR2 SNTAGT. The ends lost 3 bases at V and 7 bases at J; junction bases unmatched: 4. CDR3 region: CASSEQGAGGYTF. In DNA form, the CDR3 reads TGTGCCAGCAGTGAGCAGGGGGCAGGTGGCTACACCTTC.

This clone appeared a single time. The chain recombines TRBV29-1 with TRBJ1-1; TRBD1 is a possible D gene (6 bases). The CDR3 length is 13 residues. Germline values: CDR1 SQVTM, CDR2 ANQGSEA. V was clipped by 5 bases and J by 1 base, with 11 bases between them. In nucleotides, the CDR3 is TGCAGCGTTCTGGTCAGGGGGAACACTGAAGCTTTCTTT. Translated, it gives CSVLVRGNTEAFF.

The chain links TRBV11-2 to TRBJ1-2; possible D gene TRBD1, 5 bases. The CDR3 loop spans 13 amino acids. Trimming took off 1 base at V and 8 bases at J, with 11 bases between the two ends. Germline lookup yields CDR1 SGHAT and CDR2 FQNNGV. As DNA, the CDR3 is TGTGCCAGCAGCTTAGGACAGAAGGTGGGCTACACCTTC. It yields the protein CASSLGQKVGYTF.

The V gene is TRBV7-9, the J gene TRBJ1-5; D perhaps matches TRBD1 (5 bases). The V end was cut by 6 bases, the J end by 4 bases, with 16 bases between. The CDR3 length is 15 residues. Germline V gene lookup returns CDR1 SEHNR and CDR2 FQNEAQ (reference sequence). CDR3 in amino acids: CASRLTGGDNQPQHF. CDR3 nucleotide sequence: TGTGCCAGCAGGTTAACCGGGGGGGATAATCAGCCCCAGCATTTT.

V is TRBV3-1 (or the pseudogene TRBV3-2) and J is TRBJ2-7; D not resolved. Germline V gene sequence: CDR1 LGHDT, CDR2 YNNKEL (reference sequence). This CDR3 contains 15 residues. Trimming took off 1 base at V and 3 bases at J, with 13 bases between the two ends. For the CDR3, the DNA is TGTGCCAGCAGCCAAGGCAGGCAACCAAGCTACGAGCAGTACTTC. This encodes CASSQGRQPSYEQYF.

The V and J genes are TRBV21-1 and TRBJ2-3; the table assigns TRBD1, which was not confirmed against the DNA. TRBV21-1 is noted as a pseudogene. The CDR3 runs 13 residues. The CDR3 spells CASSTGGADTQYF. CDR3 sequence (DNA): TGTGCCAGCAGCACAGGGGGCGCAGATACGCAGTATTTT.

This clone was seen only a few times. The CDR3, as DNA: TGTGCCAGCATACCCACAGAGCGGGGGAACTCTGGGGCCAACGTCCTGACTTTC. Its protein product is CASIPTERGNSGANVLTF. V and J are TRBV7-9 and TRBJ2-6, with TRBD2 identical over 8 bases. The CDR3 consists of 18 residues. The germline gives CDR1 SEHNR, CDR2 FQNEAQ (reference sequence). Trimming at V came to 7 bases and at J to 0 bases, leaving 11 bases not matched to a gene.

The chain has TRBV19 and TRBJ2-7; 13 bases are shared with TRBD2. This CDR3 has 15 amino acids. Germline V gives CDR1 LNHDA, CDR2 SQIVND (reference sequence). The ends lost 6 bases at V and 5 bases at J; junction bases unmatched: 7. In DNA, the CDR3 is TGTGCCAGTAGCCCACTAGCGGGGGGGCCCCACGAGCAGTACTTC. Protein sequence: CASSPLAGGPHEQYF.

This clone was picked up one time. CDR3 region: CASSYTGGPDTEAFF. The CDR3 coding sequence is TGTGCCAGCAGTTACACGGGGGGCCCGGACACTGAAGCTTTCTTT. V is TRBV6-5 and J is TRBJ1-1; weak D call: TRBD1 (6 bases). CDR3 length: 15 residues. The V end lost 2 bases, the J end lost 3 bases, and 13 bases lay between the germline ends. CDR1 MNHEY and CDR2 SVGAGI come from the germline V gene.

The J gene is TRBJ2-1, the V gene TRBV9, with D perhaps TRBD1 (6 bases). The V and J ends lost 3 bases and 4 bases respectively, with 11 bases between them. This CDR3 region has 14 residues. The germline V gene has CDR1 SGDLS and CDR2 YYNGEE. CDR3 loop: CASSATGGYNEQFF. In DNA, the CDR3 is TGTGCCAGCAGCGCGACAGGTGGGTACAATGAGCAGTTCTTC.

J is TRBJ2-7 and V is TRBV5-4; unclear D gene. The CDR3 has 16 amino acids. Deletions cut 0 bases from V and 1 base from J, with 14 bases between. Per the germline V gene, CDR1 is SGHNT and CDR2 is YYREEE (reference sequence). CDR3 in amino acids: CASSLDLSKSSYEQYF. The CDR3 DNA is TGTGCCAGCAGCTTGGACTTATCTAAGAGTTCCTACGAGCAGTACTTC.

V gene TRBV6-2 or TRBV6-3 combines with J gene TRBJ2-7, with TRBD2 matching 7 bases. V dropped 6 bases and J dropped 3; count of bases not matched to a gene: 11. Per germline, CDR1 MNHEY and CDR2 SVGEGT. The CDR3 is 15 residues long. The CDR3 nucleotides are TGTGCCAGCAGCCCCTTGGGGGGGGGAAGCTACGAGCAGTACGTC. It is translated as CASSPLGGGSYEQYV.

V gene TRBV3-1 (or the pseudogene TRBV3-2) combines with J gene TRBJ2-1, with 7 bases identical to TRBD2. Germline values: CDR1 LGHDT, CDR2 YNNKEL (reference sequence). CDR3 length: 11 residues. The V segment lost 3 bases and the J segment 15 bases; nucleotides outside the gene matches: 5. CDR3 sequence reads: CASSHGTTWFF. CDR3 in DNA: TGTGCCAGCAGCCATGGGACTACCTGGTTCTTC.